These 27 T cell receptor beta chains were all obtained from the same sample, sequenced in a study of blood T cell repertoires in COVID-19. Assay: immunoSEQ multiplex PCR; the TCRdb copy retains only in-frame clones and omits some. The data hold approximately 170,000 clones, with approximately 89% observed a single time. Sequenced input: peripheral blood. These receptors all come from a man between 65 and 80 years old with acute or convalescent COVID-19.

The chain employs TRBV6-5 and TRBJ2-7, with D possibly matching TRBD1 (6 bases). The CDR3 is 15 amino acids. Trimming left V 6 bases short and J 2 bases short, with 17 bases between. The V gene's germline CDR1 is MNHEY and CDR2 SVGAGI. CDR3 amino acids: CASRYYRQDTYEQYF. The CDR3 region has the DNA TGTGCCAGCAGATATTACCGACAGGACACCTACGAGCAGTACTTC.

V gene TRBV27 combines with J gene TRBJ2-3, with TRBD1 as a possible D gene (7 bases). The length of the CDR3 is 16 residues. Germline V gene data show CDR1 as MNHEY and CDR2 as SMNVEV (reference sequence). Trimming took off 7 bases at V and 6 bases at J, with 23 bases between the two ends. CDR3 in DNA: TGTGCCAGCACCCTAAGAAGGAGGGGGCGAGGGGATACGCAGTATTTT. It codes for CASTLRRRGRGDTQYF.

This chain links TRBV19 with TRBJ1-6; 8 positions match TRBD1. The germline gives CDR1 LNHDA, CDR2 SQIVND (reference sequence). The ends lost 3 bases at V and 7 bases at J; junction bases unmatched: 2. CDR3 length: 14 amino acids. CDR3 in amino acids: CASSIWTGNSPLHF. The CDR3 bases are TGTGCCAGTAGTATTTGGACAGGGAATTCACCCCTCCACTTT.

The V call is TRBV30, the J call TRBJ2-1, with 11 nucleotides matching TRBD2. The CDR3 length is 15 residues. The germline V gene encodes CDR1 GTSNPN and CDR2 SVGIG (reference sequence). Germline trimming cut 4 bases from V and 6 bases from J; bases unmatched to any gene: 8. The CDR3 loop reads CAWNPGLAGGNEQFF. The CDR3 DNA reads TGTGCCTGGAATCCCGGACTAGCGGGCGGCAATGAGCAGTTCTTC.

The gene calls are TRBV11-2 and TRBJ1-6, with D uncertain. The germline V gene encodes CDR1 SGHAT and CDR2 FQNNGV. The CDR3 totals 13 residues. V shed 5 bases and J shed 7 bases, with 9 bases lying between them. CDR3 coding DNA: TGTGCCAGCAGCCCCGGTTCGAATTCACCCCTCCACTTT. Its translation is CASSPGSNSPLHF.

The chain employs TRBV19 and TRBJ1-4, with 11 bases fitting TRBD1. This CDR3 comprises 14 residues. V was pared by 6 bases and J by 8 bases, with 5 bases of the junction left unmatched. Germline CDR1 and CDR2: LNHDA and SQIVND (reference sequence). This chain's CDR3 is CASSRTGGDEKLFF. CDR3 sequence (DNA): TGTGCCAGTAGCAGGACAGGGGGCGACGAAAAACTGTTTTTT.

The chain is built from TRBV2 and TRBJ1-4; 9 nucleotides line up with TRBD1. Germline CDR1 and CDR2: SNHLY and FYNNEI. J gave up 6 bases and V 6 bases, and 11 bases lay outside the gene matches. The CDR3 spans 16 residues. CDR3 protein: CASRATPGQGDEKLFF. The CDR3 coding sequence is TGTGCCAGCAGGGCCACCCCGGGACAGGGCGATGAAAAACTGTTTTTT. The full variable domain, with the rest looked up from reference TRBV2 and TRBJ1-4, is EPEVTQTPSHQVTQMGQEVILRCVPISNHLYFYWYRQILGQKVEFLVSFYNNEISEKSEIFDDQFSVERPDGSNFTLKIRSTKLEDSAMYFCASRATPGQGDEKLFFGSGTQLSVL.

V is TRBV12-3 or TRBV12-4 and J is TRBJ1-2; D is uncertain. The V end lost 4 bases, the J end lost 8 bases, and 14 bases lay between the germline ends. CDR3 length: 13 amino acids. The CDR3 is CASSYPGGSGYTF. The CDR3 nucleotides read TGTGCCAGCAGTTATCCGGGTGGGAGCGGCTACACCTTC.

This clone was counted between two and nine times. The junction shows a germline mismatch at one end, possibly a read error. The V call is TRBV5-5, the J call TRBJ1-2; D gene ambiguous. CDR1 and CDR2 (germline): SGHKS, YYEKEE (reference sequence). This CDR3 contains 13 residues. The CDR3 nucleotides are TGTGCCAGCCGCTTAGCGGGGAACTATGGCTACACCTTC. The encoded protein is CASRLAGNYGYTF.

The J gene is TRBJ2-7, the V gene TRBV2, with unresolved D. Germline-derived CDR1 and CDR2 are SNHLY and FYNNEI. V gave up 7 bases and J gave up 0 bases, with 13 bases separating them. CDR3 length: 14 residues. CDR3 DNA sequence: TGTGCCAGCATGAGTTTCCGGAGCTCCTACGAGCAGTACTTC. The encoded protein is CASMSFRSSYEQYF.

The rearrangement uses TRBV19 and TRBJ2-1, with D possibly matching TRBD2 (6 bases). This CDR3 spans 13 amino acids. V was trimmed by 3 bases and J by 3 bases, leaving 6 bases between them. Germline V gene sequence: CDR1 LNHDA, CDR2 SQIVND (reference sequence). The CDR3 coding sequence is TGTGCCAGTAGTATCGGGGGCTACAATGAGCAGTTCTTC. Protein product: CASSIGGYNEQFF.

The chain combines TRBV12-3 or TRBV12-4 with TRBJ1-1; TRBD1 aligns across 10 bases. The CDR3 has 13 amino acids. The V gene end was trimmed by 5 bases and the J gene end by 8 bases; junction bases not matched to a gene: 5. The CDR3 here is CASSTGQGREAFF. In DNA form, the CDR3 reads TGTGCCAGCAGTACGGGACAGGGGAGGGAAGCTTTCTTT.

The chain employs TRBV6-4 and TRBJ2-1; TRBD1 matches at 7 bases. In germline, CDR1 is MRHNA, CDR2 SNTAGT. V lost 5 bases, J lost 0 bases, and 4 bases stayed unmatched. This CDR3 has 15 residues. CDR3 DNA sequence: TGTGCCAGCAGTAAGACAGGGAGCTCCTACAATGAGCAGTTCTTC. This codes for CASSKTGSSYNEQFF.

The sample holds one count of this clone. The chain uses TRBV15 and TRBJ2-7; 10 bases align to TRBD1. Trimming took 4 bases from V and 6 from J; bases not matched to a gene: 9. Germline CDR1 reads LNHNV; CDR2 reads YYDKDF (reference sequence). CDR3 length: 15 residues. Here the CDR3 DNA reads TGTGCCACCAGCACACGGACAGGGGGAACGGGCGAGCAGTACTTC. This translates into CATSTRTGGTGEQYF.

The chain joins TRBV9 to TRBJ2-1; D not resolved. The CDR3 loop spans 17 amino acids. V was pared by 1 base and J by 0 bases, with 14 bases between. Per the germline V gene, CDR1 is SGDLS and CDR2 is YYNGEE. CDR3 in amino acids: CASSVMEIPSSYNEQFF. The CDR3 coding sequence is TGTGCCAGCAGCGTAATGGAGATTCCGAGCTCCTACAATGAGCAGTTCTTC. The whole variable domain, filled in from reference TRBV9 and TRBJ2-1, reads DSGVTQTPKHLITATGQRVTLRCSPRSGDLSVYWYQQSLDQGLQFLIQYYNGEERAKGNILERFSAQQFPDLHSELNLSSLELGDSALYFCASSVMEIPSSYNEQFFGPGTRLTVL.

This clone was seen a few times. The chain has TRBV20-1 and TRBJ1-5, with 8 bases lining up with TRBD1. V dropped 5 bases and J dropped 9; count of bases not matched to a gene: 3. This CDR3 has 11 residues. Germline V gene sequence: CDR1 DFQATT, CDR2 SNEGSKA (reference sequence). CDR3 sequence: CSAEQGGPQHF. The CDR3 DNA reads TGCAGTGCTGAACAGGGGGGGCCCCAGCATTTT.

The rearrangement uses TRBV28 and TRBJ1-5; no reliable D call. CDR1 is MDHEN, CDR2 SYDVKM, per germline. V shed 6 bases and J shed 6 bases, with 9 bases lying between them. The CDR3 is 12 residues long. The CDR3 coding sequence is TGTGCCAGCAGCCTTACACGTCAGCCCCAGCATTTT. Its translation is CASSLTRQPQHF.

This rearrangement joins TRBV4-2 to TRBJ2-1, with 8 bases identical to TRBD2. The CDR3 loop spans 18 amino acids. Germline loops: CDR1 LGHNA, CDR2 YNFKEQ. V shed 1 base and J 1 base; nucleotides not matched to a gene: 9. The CDR3 DNA follows: TGTGCCAGCAGCCAAGTGGTTCGGGGGGGAGGATCCTACAATGAGCAGTTCTTC. Protein product: CASSQVVRGGGSYNEQFF.

The chain combines TRBV7-2 with TRBJ2-5, with D perhaps TRBD2 (6 bases). The germline CDR1 and CDR2 sequences are SGHTA and FQGNSA. The CDR3 is 14 amino acids. Trimming removed 3 bases at V and 5 bases at J, with 13 bases between. In nucleotides, the CDR3 is TGTGCCAGCAGCTTGGGAGGAAACTATGAGACCCAGTACTTC. The encoded protein is CASSLGGNYETQYF.

The CDR3 sequence: CASSVLASNYGYTF. The DNA for the CDR3 is TGCGCCAGCAGCGTCTTGGCCAGTAACTATGGCTACACCTTC. The chain combines TRBV5-1 with TRBJ1-2, with unresolved D. CDR1 and CDR2 (germline): SGHRS, YFSETQ. The CDR3 has 14 amino acids. V lost 4 bases, J lost 1 base, and 11 bases lay in between.

The rearrangement joins TRBV2 to TRBJ1-5; D unresolved. Germline lookup yields CDR1 SNHLY and CDR2 FYNNEI. V was cut by 9 bases and J by 3 bases, with 18 bases left in between. CDR3 size: 15 residues. CDR3 in DNA: TGTGCCAGTCAAACCAACCGGGTCACCAATCAGCCCCAGCATTTT. The encoded protein is CASQTNRVTNQPQHF.

This chain joins TRBV4-2 and TRBJ1-1; D uncertain. CDR3 length equals 14 residues. Germline CDR1 reads LGHNA; CDR2 reads YNFKEQ. Trimming removed 0 bases from V and 5 bases from J, with 10 bases in between. The CDR3 is CASSQEPSRTEAFF. The CDR3 nucleotides are TGTGCCAGCAGCCAAGAGCCGAGCAGGACTGAAGCTTTCTTT.

The chain uses TRBV5-4 and TRBJ2-1, with TRBD1 matching over 7 bases. The CDR3 consists of 14 residues. Germline V gives CDR1 SGHNT, CDR2 YYREEE (reference sequence). V lost 4 bases to trimming and J lost 5 bases; unmatched junction nucleotides: 6. In nucleotides, the CDR3 is TGTGCCAGCAGCCCTCAGACAGGGAACAATGAGCAGTTCTTC. Protein sequence: CASSPQTGNNEQFF.

The chain couples TRBV6-4 to TRBJ2-5; D is uncertain. Looked up from germline, CDR1 is MRHNA and CDR2 is SNTAGT. Trimming cost V 5 bases and J 2 bases, with 9 bases left between them. This CDR3 comprises 13 residues. CDR3 sequence (DNA): TGTGCCAGCAGTACTCCCCCACAAGAGACCCAGTACTTC. Amino acid sequence: CASSTPPQETQYF.

This sequence joins TRBV5-1 and TRBJ2-1; D uncertain. CDR1 is SGHRS and CDR2 is YFSETQ in the germline V gene. CDR3 size: 14 residues. V lost 4 bases to trimming and J lost 2 bases, with 10 bases between them. The CDR3 protein is CASSESATYNEQFF. As DNA, the CDR3 is TGCGCCAGCAGCGAGTCAGCGACCTACAATGAGCAGTTCTTC.

The chain uses TRBV5-6 and TRBJ2-1; D is perhaps TRBD1 (5 bases). Germline CDR1 is SGHDT and CDR2 is YYEEEE. Trimming stripped 4 bases from V and 4 bases from J, with 18 bases between. The CDR3 contains 16 residues. This CDR3 reads CASSESAGFKYNEQFF. The CDR3 coding sequence is TGTGCCAGCAGCGAGTCTGCAGGGTTTAAGTACAATGAGCAGTTCTTC.

The chain joins TRBV6-2 or TRBV6-3 to TRBJ2-7; TRBD2 matches at 9 bases. V shed 5 bases and J 11 bases; nucleotides not matched to a gene: 10. The CDR3 runs to 13 residues. Germline V gene lookup returns CDR1 MNHEY and CDR2 SVGEGT. CDR3 loop: CASSPSLAGTKYF. The CDR3 nucleotides are TGTGCCAGCAGTCCCTCCCTAGCGGGGACCAAGTACTTC.